The 2 T cell receptor beta chains presented below share a single source sample, sequenced in a study of shared clonotypes between healthy human individuals. Terminally differentiated effector memory CD45RA+ cells were excluded by CCR7 positive selection of CD45RO-negative cells. TCRdb's table, derived via immunoSEQ multiplex PCR, lists solely in-frame clones and lacks some. The data hold approximately 2,000,000 clones, with roughly 93% observed a single time. The sequenced sample consisted of naive CD8+ T cells from PBMCs. These TCRs come from a man aged 18 to 35 in good health. Some clones in this sample may be carry-over from other donors' samples.

CDR3 sequence: CASSRTSPAGTESTDTQYF. The CDR3 DNA reads as TGCGCCAGCAGCCGGACATCCCCAGCGGGAACCGAGAGCACAGATACGCAGTATTTT. The chain joins TRBV5-1 to TRBJ2-3, with 7 bases that match TRBD2. Germline trimming cut 4 bases from V and 0 bases from J; bases unmatched to any gene: 17. CDR1 and CDR2 (germline): SGHRS, YFSETQ. CDR3 size: 19 residues.

The V and J genes are TRBV5-1 and TRBJ2-7, with 8 bases lining up with TRBD1. Trimming at V came to 0 bases and at J to 4 bases, leaving 9 bases not matched to a gene. Germline V CDR1 and CDR2: SGHRS, YFSETQ. There are 16 residues in the CDR3. The CDR3 region has the DNA TGCGCCAGCAGCTTGGCAAGGACAGGGAGTTCTTACGAGCAGTACTTC. Its translation: CASSLARTGSSYEQYF.